Presented here are 17 T cell receptor beta chains from one specimen sequenced in a study of CD8+ T cells in alopecia areata. After isolation, RNA underwent reverse transcription to generate cDNA as the sequencing template. The repertoire was sequenced with immunoSEQ multiplex PCR; TCRdb's copy has only in-frame clones and lacks some. Of some 190,000 clones in the sample, approximately 50% are singletons; the top ten hold 9.5% to 13%. As to treatment: oral pan-JAK inhibitor, 5-10 mg twice daily. Sequences were derived from CD8+ T cells sorted from blood, sampled at roughly week 53, from a patient treated with tofacitinib. The receptor source for this set is a human donor with alopecia areata.

V is TRBV5-1 and J is TRBJ2-1; 7 nucleotides agree with TRBD2. The germline CDR1 and CDR2 sequences are SGHRS and YFSETQ. Losses at the gene ends were 4 bases for V and 9 bases for J; bases not matched to a gene: 10. The CDR3 loop spans 14 amino acids. Here the CDR3 DNA reads TGCGCCAGCAGCCTCCGACTAGCCAGGGTTGAGCAGTTCTTC. Amino acids: CASSLRLARVEQFF.

This chain links TRBV6-5 with TRBJ2-1, with D possibly TRBD2 on 6 matching bases. The V and J ends lost 7 bases and 6 bases respectively, with 10 bases between them. CDR1 MNHEY and CDR2 SVGAGI come from the germline V gene. This CDR3 comprises 12 residues. CDR3 protein: CASTHGGNEQFF. The CDR3 region has the DNA TGTGCCAGCACCCACGGGGGCAATGAGCAGTTCTTC.

This clone has at least ten counts. The rearrangement links TRBV15 to TRBJ2-2; 8 bases match TRBD2. V dropped 1 base and J dropped 2; count of bases not matched to a gene: 6. The CDR3 loop spans 17 amino acids. Per the germline V gene, CDR1 is LNHNV and CDR2 is YYDKDF (reference sequence). In DNA, the CDR3 is TGTGCCACCAGCAGAGTTCCCGCGGGGGGCAACACCGGGGAGCTGTTTTTT. Encoded protein: CATSRVPAGGNTGELFF.

The chain joins TRBV18 to TRBJ2-3; no firm D call. Germline lookup yields CDR1 KGHSH and CDR2 LQKENI. This CDR3 has 13 residues. V was clipped by 6 bases and J by 2 bases, with 9 bases between them. The CDR3 sequence: CASSPGLTDTQYF. CDR3 nucleotides: TGTGCCAGCTCGCCCGGCCTCACAGATACGCAGTATTTT.

The CDR3 protein is CASSYGSGDSYEQYF. The CDR3, as DNA: TGTGCCAGCAGTTACGGTAGCGGGGACTCCTACGAGCAGTACTTC. The chain combines TRBV6-5 with TRBJ2-7, with TRBD2 matching 8 bases. Germline V gene data show CDR1 as MNHEY and CDR2 as SVGAGI. The trim removed 2 bases at V and 0 bases at J, leaving 3 bases unmatched. The length of the CDR3 is 15 residues.

This chain joins TRBV7-9 and TRBJ2-2; 10 bases match TRBD1. V shed 4 bases and J 5 bases; nucleotides not matched to a gene: 10. This CDR3 spans 17 amino acids. In germline, CDR1 is SEHNR, CDR2 FQNEAQ (reference sequence). Here the CDR3 DNA reads TGTGCCAGCAGCTCCCCCCTCGACAGGGGGCGGACCGGGGAGCTGTTTTTT. It is translated as CASSSPLDRGRTGELFF.

This clone was counted a few times. The chain uses TRBV25-1 and TRBJ1-1; perhaps TRBD1 as D (5 bases). The CDR3 totals 15 residues. The V end was cut by 1 base, the J end by 0 bases, with 9 bases between. Germline V gene data show CDR1 as MGHDK and CDR2 as SYGVNS. DNA of the CDR3: TGTGCCAGCAGTGAATTGGGACCCATGAACACTGAAGCTTTCTTT. Residues: CASSELGPMNTEAFF.

The rearrangement uses TRBV2 and TRBJ2-2; unclear D gene. There are 15 residues in the CDR3. Germline CDR1 SNHLY, CDR2 FYNNEI. The V end was cut by 7 bases, the J end by 0 bases, with 12 bases between. In DNA form, the CDR3 reads TGTGCCAGCACCGGACCCAGCGCGAACACCGGGGAGCTGTTTTTT. Its translation: CASTGPSANTGELFF.

V usage is TRBV27 and J usage is TRBJ1-6, with 8 bases lining up with TRBD1. V shed 0 bases, J shed 7 bases, and the junction held 8 bases outside the gene matches. This CDR3 has 17 amino acids. Germline V gene data show CDR1 as MNHEY and CDR2 as SMNVEV (reference sequence). CDR3 sequence reads: CASSLSDRDRRNSPLHF. CDR3 nucleotide sequence: TGTGCCAGCAGTTTATCGGACCGGGACAGGCGGAATTCACCCCTCCACTTT.

The chain links TRBV5-5 to TRBJ2-4; D is undetermined. This CDR3 has 11 amino acids. The V gene's germline CDR1 is SGHKS and CDR2 YYEKEE (reference sequence). V lost 6 bases to trimming and J lost 8 bases, with 9 bases between them. The DNA for the CDR3 is TGTGCCAGCAATACAGAGCACATTCAGTACTTC. Its protein is CASNTEHIQYF.

V is TRBV6-5 and J is TRBJ1-2; D gene unclear. Trimming stripped 4 bases from V and 7 bases from J, with 13 bases between. CDR3 size: 13 residues. Per the germline V gene, CDR1 is MNHEY and CDR2 is SVGAGI. The CDR3 sequence: CASSSVAVGGYTF. Here the CDR3 DNA reads TGTGCCAGCAGTTCCGTAGCGGTTGGTGGCTACACCTTC.

V is TRBV29-1 and J is TRBJ1-1; TRBD1 matches 8 bases. Per the germline V gene, CDR1 is SQVTM and CDR2 is ANQGSEA. V shed 8 bases, J shed 8 bases, and the junction held 7 bases outside the gene matches. The CDR3 is 11 residues long. CDR3 sequence reads: CSFGQGGEAFF. In DNA, the CDR3 is TGCAGCTTTGGACAGGGCGGGGAAGCTTTCTTT. The variable domain in full, with the rest retrieved from reference TRBV29-1 and TRBJ1-1, is SAVISQKPSRDICQRGTSLTIQCQVDSQVTMMFWYRQQPGQSLTLIATANQGSEATYESGFVIDKFPISRPNLTFSTLTVSNMSPEDSSIYLCSFGQGGEAFFGQGTRLTVV.

Only a few counts were recorded for this clone. The rearrangement links TRBV6-5 to TRBJ2-7; D not certain. CDR1 and CDR2 from the germline V gene are MNHEY and SVGAGI. This CDR3 contains 12 residues. V lost 5 bases and J lost 3, with 8 bases in between. The DNA of the CDR3 is TGTGCCAGCAGTAGACACAGCTACGAGCAGTACTTC. Amino acid sequence: CASSRHSYEQYF.

The J gene is TRBJ2-7, the V gene TRBV5-1; weak D call: TRBD1 (5 bases). The CDR3 spans 14 residues. Trimming took 3 bases from V and 5 from J, leaving 15 bases between them. Germline V gene sequence: CDR1 SGHRS, CDR2 YFSETQ. Here the CDR3 reads CASSWQGRTDEQYF. DNA of the CDR3: TGCGCCAGCAGCTGGCAGGGTAGGACCGACGAGCAGTACTTC.

The chain is built from TRBV7-9 and TRBJ2-2; the match to TRBD1 covers 8 bases. Germline values: CDR1 SEHNR, CDR2 FQNEAQ (reference sequence). The CDR3 extends over 14 amino acids. V gave up 6 bases and J gave up 8 bases; unmatched junction bases: 8. The CDR3 sequence: CASSPDRALGELFF. Here the CDR3 DNA reads TGTGCCAGCAGTCCGGACAGGGCGTTGGGGGAGCTGTTTTTT.

The chain joins TRBV9 to TRBJ2-3; 8 bases map to TRBD1. The CDR3 totals 15 residues. The V gene's germline CDR1 is SGDLS and CDR2 YYNGEE. V dropped 3 bases and J dropped 6; count of bases not matched to a gene: 9. The CDR3 nucleotides read TGTGCCAGCAGCGCACAGGGGGTATCGACGGATACGCAGTATTTT. Its translation is CASSAQGVSTDTQYF.

The chain recombines TRBV4-1 with TRBJ1-5; D not certain. The V and J ends lost 0 bases and 3 bases respectively, with 9 bases between them. The CDR3 runs 15 residues. CDR1 is MGHRA and CDR2 is YSYEKL in the germline V gene. The CDR3 reads CASSQDRLVNQPQHF. CDR3 DNA: TGCGCCAGCAGCCAAGACAGACTCGTCAATCAGCCCCAGCATTTT.